This TCR beta chain emerged from a study of CD8+ T cells in alopecia areata. Study information: Treatment comprised oral tofacitinib, 5 to 10 mg twice daily, in treated patients.

Sequencing relied on a cDNA template that was reverse transcribed from extracted RNA. Method: immunoSEQ multiplex PCR; TCRdb's copy keeps in-frame clones and lacks some. Counted here are 150,000 or so clones, 75% to 90% occurring once; the ten biggest clones make up about 15%. As part of sample collection, lesional scalp punch biopsies and peripheral blood were taken from alopecia areata patients. Sorting of CD4+ and CD8+ T cells was performed on PBMCs. A few counts support this clone. Its antigen is undetermined. General study points: Sequences from scalp samples also cover resident alphabeta T cells of normal skin.

This CDR3 spans 15 amino acids. Unmatched junction bases numbered 4, after V lost 2 bases and J lost 8 bases. From germline, CDR1 is SGHNT and CDR2 YYREEE (reference sequence). The TCR sequence derives from a human donor with alopecia areata. The rearrangement uses TRBV5-4 and TRBJ2-1; TRBD2 matches 13 bases. The sample consisted of CD8+ T cells sorted from blood, taken at week 0. The chain's CDR3 is CASSLWTSGSDEQFF. In nucleotides, the CDR3 is TGTGCCAGCAGCTTATGGACTAGCGGGAGCGATGAGCAGTTCTTC. The full variable domain, rest sourced from reference TRBV5-4 and TRBJ2-1, is ETGVTQSPTHLIKTRGQQVTLRCSSQSGHNTVSWYQQALGQGPQFIFQYYREEENGRGNFPPRFSGLQFPNYSSELNVNALELDDSALYLCASSLWTSGSDEQFFGPGTRLTVL.